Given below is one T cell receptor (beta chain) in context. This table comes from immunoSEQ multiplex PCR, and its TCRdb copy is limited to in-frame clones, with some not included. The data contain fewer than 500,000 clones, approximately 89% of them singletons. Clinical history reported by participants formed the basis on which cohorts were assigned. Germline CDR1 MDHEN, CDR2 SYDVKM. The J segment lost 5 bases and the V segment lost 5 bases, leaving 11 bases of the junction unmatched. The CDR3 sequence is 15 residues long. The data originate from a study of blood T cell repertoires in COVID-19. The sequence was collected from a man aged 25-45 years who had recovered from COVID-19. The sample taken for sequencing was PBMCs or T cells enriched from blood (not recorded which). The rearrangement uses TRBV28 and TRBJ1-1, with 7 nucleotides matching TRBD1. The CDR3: CASSPLTGTRTEAFF. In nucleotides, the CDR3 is TGTGCCAGCAGTCCTTTGACAGGGACGAGGACTGAAGCTTTCTTT.